This T cell receptor beta chain was observed in a study of blood T cell repertoires in COVID-19. Clones were read by immunoSEQ multiplex PCR, and TCRdb kept only the in-frame ones, dropping some. Of 80,000 to 95,000 clones in the sample, 89% are singletons; the top ten hold about 3.4%. The sequenced material came from peripheral blood. The sequence came from an older woman with acute or convalescent COVID-19.

In DNA form, the CDR3 reads TGCGCCAGCAGCCAAGGGACAGGGGGCCATTCACCCCTCCACTTT. Amino acids: CASSQGTGGHSPLHF. The genes are TRBV4-1 and TRBJ1-6; the match to TRBD1 covers 11 bases. This CDR3 contains 15 residues. Looked up from germline, CDR1 is MGHRA and CDR2 is YSYEKL. The trim removed 1 base at V and 8 bases at J, leaving 1 base unmatched.